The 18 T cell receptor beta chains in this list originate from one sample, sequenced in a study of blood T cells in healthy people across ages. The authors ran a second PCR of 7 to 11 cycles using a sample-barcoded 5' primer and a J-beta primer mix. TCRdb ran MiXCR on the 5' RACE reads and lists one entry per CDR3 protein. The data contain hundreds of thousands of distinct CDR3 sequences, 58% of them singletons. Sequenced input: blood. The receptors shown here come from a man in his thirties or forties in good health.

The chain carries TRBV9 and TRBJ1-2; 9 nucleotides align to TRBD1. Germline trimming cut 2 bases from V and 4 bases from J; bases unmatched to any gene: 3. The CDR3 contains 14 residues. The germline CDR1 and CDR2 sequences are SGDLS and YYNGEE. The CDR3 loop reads CASSVGTGLYGYTF. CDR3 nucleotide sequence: TGTGCCAGCAGCGTCGGGACAGGGCTCTATGGCTACACCTTC.

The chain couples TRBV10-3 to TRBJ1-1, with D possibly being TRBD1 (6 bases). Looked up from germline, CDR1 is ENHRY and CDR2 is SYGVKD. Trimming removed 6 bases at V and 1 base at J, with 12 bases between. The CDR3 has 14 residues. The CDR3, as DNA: TGTGCCATCAGGGATCAGGGGACGAACACTGAAGCTTTCTTT. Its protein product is CAIRDQGTNTEAFF.

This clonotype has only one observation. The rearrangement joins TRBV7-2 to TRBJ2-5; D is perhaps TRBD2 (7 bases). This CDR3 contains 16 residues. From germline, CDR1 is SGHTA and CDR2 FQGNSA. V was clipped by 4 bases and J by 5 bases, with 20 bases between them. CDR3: CASSSAKRGGRETQYF. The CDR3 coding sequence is TGTGCCAGCAGCTCCGCCAAAAGGGGGGGAAGGGAGACCCAGTACTTC.

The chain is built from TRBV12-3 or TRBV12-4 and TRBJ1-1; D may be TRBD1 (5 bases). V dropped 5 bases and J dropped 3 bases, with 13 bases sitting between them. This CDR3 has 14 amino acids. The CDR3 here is CASSVRGGDTEAFF. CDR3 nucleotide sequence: TGTGCCAGCAGTGTTCGGGGCGGGGACACTGAAGCTTTCTTT.

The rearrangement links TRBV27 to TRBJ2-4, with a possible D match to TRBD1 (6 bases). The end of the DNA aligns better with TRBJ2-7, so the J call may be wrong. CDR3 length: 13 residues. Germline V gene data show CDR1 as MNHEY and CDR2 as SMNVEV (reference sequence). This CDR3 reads CASRQGLSYEQYF. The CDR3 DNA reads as TGTGCCAGCAGGCAGGGGCTGTCCTACGAGCAGTACTTC.

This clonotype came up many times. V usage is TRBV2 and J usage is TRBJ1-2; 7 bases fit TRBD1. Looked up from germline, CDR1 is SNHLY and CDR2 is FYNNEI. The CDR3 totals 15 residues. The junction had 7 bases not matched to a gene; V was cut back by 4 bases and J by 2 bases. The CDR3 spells CASSGTGEENYGYTF. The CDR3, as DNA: TGTGCCAGCAGTGGAACAGGGGAGGAAAACTATGGCTACACCTTC.

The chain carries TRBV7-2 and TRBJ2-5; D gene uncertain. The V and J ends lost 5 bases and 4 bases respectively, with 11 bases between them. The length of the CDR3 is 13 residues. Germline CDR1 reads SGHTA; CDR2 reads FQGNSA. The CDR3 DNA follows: TGTGCCAGCAGCGCTTTTAATGGAGAGACCCAGTACTTC. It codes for CASSAFNGETQYF.

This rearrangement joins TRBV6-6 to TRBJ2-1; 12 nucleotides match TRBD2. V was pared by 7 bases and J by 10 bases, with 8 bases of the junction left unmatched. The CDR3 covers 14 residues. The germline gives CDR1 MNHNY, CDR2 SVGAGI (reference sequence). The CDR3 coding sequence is TGTGCCAGCATGGCTAGCGGGGGGGCAAGCGAGCAGTTCTTC. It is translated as CASMASGGASEQFF.

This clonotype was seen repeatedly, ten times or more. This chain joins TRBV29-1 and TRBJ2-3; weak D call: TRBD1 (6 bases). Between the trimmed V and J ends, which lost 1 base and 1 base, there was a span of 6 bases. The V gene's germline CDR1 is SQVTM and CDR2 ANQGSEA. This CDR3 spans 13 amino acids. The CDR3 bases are TGCAGCGTTGAAGGGACAGGCACAGATACGCAGTATTTT. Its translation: CSVEGTGTDTQYF.

Written as DNA, the CDR3 is TGCAGCGTTGGGGACAAAAACACCGGGGAGCTGTTTTTT. It codes for CSVGDKNTGELFF. This rearrangement joins TRBV29-1 to TRBJ2-2; TRBD1 might be the D (6 bases). CDR3 length: 13 amino acids. Trimming removed 4 bases from V and 2 bases from J, with 8 bases in between. From germline, CDR1 is SQVTM and CDR2 ANQGSEA.

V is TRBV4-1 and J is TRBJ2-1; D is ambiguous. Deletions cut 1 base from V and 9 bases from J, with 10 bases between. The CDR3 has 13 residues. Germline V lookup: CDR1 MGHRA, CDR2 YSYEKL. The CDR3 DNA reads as TGCGCCAGCAGCCAAGGAAGAGTCGGTGAGCAGTTCTTC. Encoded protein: CASSQGRVGEQFF.

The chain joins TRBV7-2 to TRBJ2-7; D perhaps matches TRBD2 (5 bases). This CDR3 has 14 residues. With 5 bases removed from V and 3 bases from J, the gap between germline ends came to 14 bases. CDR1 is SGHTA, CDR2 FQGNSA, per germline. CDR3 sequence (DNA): TGTGCCAGCAGCCCGGGAATAGGGAACTACGAGCAGTACTTC. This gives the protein CASSPGIGNYEQYF.

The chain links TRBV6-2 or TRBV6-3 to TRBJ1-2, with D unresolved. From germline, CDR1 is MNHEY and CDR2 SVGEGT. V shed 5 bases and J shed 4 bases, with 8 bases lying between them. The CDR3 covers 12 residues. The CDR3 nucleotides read TGTGCCAGCAGTCAGGTCTTCTATGGCTACACCTTC. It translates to CASSQVFYGYTF.

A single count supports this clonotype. CDR3 region: CASERAEQFF. The CDR3 coding sequence is TGTGCCAGCGAACGAGCTGAGCAGTTCTTC. This rearrangement joins TRBV7-9 to TRBJ2-1; D remains unclear. Trimming shortened V by 8 bases and J by 9 bases, and 8 bases separated the two germline ends. The CDR3 extends over 10 amino acids. In germline, CDR1 is SEHNR, CDR2 FQNEAQ (reference sequence).

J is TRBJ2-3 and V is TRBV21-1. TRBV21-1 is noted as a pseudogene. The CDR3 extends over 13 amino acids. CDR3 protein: CASKAEGTDTQYF. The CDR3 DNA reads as TGTGCCAGCAAGGCAGAGGGCACAGATACGCAGTATTTT.

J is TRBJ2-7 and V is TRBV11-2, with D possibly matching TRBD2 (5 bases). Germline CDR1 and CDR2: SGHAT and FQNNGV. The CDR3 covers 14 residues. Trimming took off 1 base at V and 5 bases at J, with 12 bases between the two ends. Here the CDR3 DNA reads TGTGCCAGCAGCTTAGGGGAGTCCGTAGACGAGCAGTACTTC. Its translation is CASSLGESVDEQYF.

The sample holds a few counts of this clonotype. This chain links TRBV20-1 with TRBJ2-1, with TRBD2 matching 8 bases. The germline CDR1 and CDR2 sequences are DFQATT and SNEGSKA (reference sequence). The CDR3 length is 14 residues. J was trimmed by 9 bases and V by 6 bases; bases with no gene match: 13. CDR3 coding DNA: TGCAGTGCCACGACTAGCGCCTCAACGGGTGAGCAGTTCTTC. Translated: CSATTSASTGEQFF.

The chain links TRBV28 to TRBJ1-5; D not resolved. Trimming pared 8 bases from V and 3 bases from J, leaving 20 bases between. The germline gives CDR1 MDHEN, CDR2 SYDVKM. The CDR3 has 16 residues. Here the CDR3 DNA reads TGTGCCAGCGGGTCCTTAGGAAACGGACTCAATCAGCCCCAGCATTTT. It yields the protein CASGSLGNGLNQPQHF.